The 24 T cell receptor beta chains reported below all come from one sample, sequenced in a study of tumor-infiltrating lymphocytes in primary liver carcinoma. A primer matching the constant region was used to make TCR beta cDNA from 450 to 550 ng of total RNA. ARM-PCR was slightly modified, and three nested multiplex PCR rounds with it gave rise to the TCR beta libraries. The two initial PCR rounds, around 10 cycles each, used TRBV1-TRBV30 forward and C-beta reverse primers. TCRdb re-analysed the multiplex PCR reads in MiXCR, keeping a single row per CDR3 protein. This sample has fewer than 350,000 distinct CDR3 sequences, with 55% to 65% found just once. Germline DNA was also extracted, with blood RNA taken from unsorted whole blood. Sequencing was carried out using peripheral blood. The receptors here all came from a man in his forties with primary liver carcinoma and hepatitis B virus infection.

This clonotype came up once. Here the CDR3 DNA reads TGTGCCAGCAGTTATGATAGCGGGAATTGGCACGAGCAGTACTTC. Translation: CASSYDSGNWHEQYF. The J gene is TRBJ2-7, the V gene TRBV6-6; 8 bases agree with TRBD2. The CDR3 sequence is 15 residues long. Germline V gene sequence: CDR1 MNHNY, CDR2 SVGAGI (reference sequence). Trimming at V came to 3 bases and at J to 5 bases, leaving 9 bases not matched to a gene.

Only a few counts were recorded for this clonotype. This chain uses TRBV5-5 with TRBJ2-1, with D possibly TRBD2 on 5 matching bases. Germline lookup yields CDR1 SGHKS and CDR2 YYEKEE (reference sequence). The CDR3 runs 13 residues. The V end lost 0 bases, the J end lost 14 bases, and 15 bases lay between the germline ends. The DNA of the CDR3 is TGTGCCAGCAGCTTGGGGGCGGGCGTGTGTGAGTTCTTC. Protein: CASSLGAGVCEFF.

In this sample, this clonotype turned up many times. The chain has TRBV6-2 or TRBV6-3 and TRBJ1-2; D not resolved. The ends were cut back, 2 bases at V and 4 bases at J, with 5 bases in the middle. Germline V gene data show CDR1 as MNHEY and CDR2 as SVGEGT. The CDR3 is 12 amino acids. CDR3 sequence (DNA): TGTGCCAGCAGTTACGAGTCCTATGGCTACACCTTC. The encoded protein is CASSYESYGYTF.

J is TRBJ2-3 and V is TRBV4-2, with 11 bases aligning to TRBD2. V trimming: 0 bases; J trimming: 11 bases; junction bases outside the gene matches: 10. The germline V gene has CDR1 LGHNA and CDR2 YNFKEQ. CDR3 length: 16 residues. CDR3 sequence: CASSQEIAGGLDKQYF. The CDR3 nucleotides read TGTGCCAGCAGCCAAGAGATAGCGGGAGGGTTAGACAAGCAGTATTTT.

The V gene is TRBV21-1, the J gene TRBJ2-5; TRBD1, the table's D call, lacks a check against the DNA. TRBV21-1 is a listed pseudogene. The CDR3 contains 14 residues. CDR3 sequence reads: CATPDFPFKETQYF. The DNA of the CDR3 is TGTGCCACCCCTGACTTCCCATTTAAAGAGACCCAGTACTTC.

In its sample, this clonotype was seen many times. The J gene is TRBJ2-3, the V gene TRBV29-1, with TRBD2 matching 11 bases. Germline CDR1 is SQVTM and CDR2 is ANQGSEA. J was trimmed by 2 bases and V by 3 bases; bases with no gene match: 4. The CDR3 sequence is 15 residues long. Here the CDR3 DNA reads TGCAGCGTTGATCGACTAGCGGGGATCACAGATACGCAGTATTTT. Translating gives CSVDRLAGITDTQYF.

For this clonotype: One end of the junction fails to match germline, which may point to a read error. The V and J genes are TRBV5-1 and TRBJ2-7; tentative D call: TRBD2 (5 bases). This CDR3 region has 15 residues. The V gene's germline CDR1 is SGHRS and CDR2 YFSETQ. CDR3: CASSFGLPSSYERYF. CDR3 sequence (DNA): TGCGCCAGCAGCTTCGGACTTCCAAGCTCCTACGAGCGGTACTTC.

This clonotype was detected only a few times. This may arise from a read error, as a much more abundant clone is one base away. The rearrangement uses TRBV29-1 and TRBJ1-2; TRBD1 is a possible D gene (5 bases). Germline assignment: CDR1 SQVTM and CDR2 ANQGSEA. This CDR3 region has 16 residues. In DNA, the CDR3 is TGCGGCGTTGAAGGGGCGGAGGGATTAGTGGACTATGGCTACACCTTC. Residues: CGVEGAEGLVDYGYTF.

The chain employs TRBV7-9 and TRBJ1-1, with 8 bases identical to TRBD1. The CDR3 sequence is 14 residues long. With 8 bases clipped from V and 0 bases from J, the junction kept 5 bases outside the gene matches. Germline values: CDR1 SEHNR, CDR2 FQNEAQ (reference sequence). The CDR3 DNA sequence: TGTGCCAGCCAAACGGGACAGGTGAACACTGAAGCTTTCTTT. Its translation: CASQTGQVNTEAFF.

The table lists this clonotype with a few counts. The chain employs TRBV11-2 and TRBJ1-4; D may be TRBD1 (5 bases). Looked up from germline, CDR1 is SGHAT and CDR2 is FQNNGV. CDR3 size: 15 residues. V lost 0 bases and J lost 11, with 16 bases in between. The CDR3 coding sequence is TGTGCCAGCAGCTTAGATTTTAGGGGTCGGGAGAAACTGTTTTTT. Its translation: CASSLDFRGREKLFF. The variable domain in full, completed from reference TRBV11-2 and TRBJ1-4, reads EAGVAQSPRYKIIEKRQSVAFWCNPISGHATLYWYQQILGQGPKLLIQFQNNGVVDDSQLPKDRFSAERLKGVDSTLKIQPAKLEDSAVYLCASSLDFRGREKLFFGSGTQLSVL.

About this clonotype itself: A read error may be the cause here, since a much bigger clone is one base away. The chain links TRBV6-5 to TRBJ2-2, with a tentative D call TRBD2 (5 bases). Germline V gene lookup returns CDR1 MNHEY and CDR2 SVGAGI. CDR3 size: 17 residues. Trimming stripped 5 bases from V and 1 base from J, with 17 bases between. CDR3 region: CASSLSPALENTGELFF. The CDR3 DNA reads TGTGCCAGCAGTCTCTCGCCCGCACTAGAGAACACCGGGGAGCTGTTTTTT.

V and J are TRBV28 and TRBJ2-7, with 8 bases identical to TRBD1. Germline V gene data show CDR1 as MDHEN and CDR2 as SYDVKM. V shed 6 bases and J 3 bases; nucleotides not matched to a gene: 10. CDR3 length equals 15 residues. CDR3 nucleotides: TGTGCCAGCAGCGCCCCCGGGACAGGTTACTACGAGCAGTACTTC. It codes for CASSAPGTGYYEQYF.

V is TRBV29-1 and J is TRBJ1-1, with D uncertain. V was clipped by 7 bases and J by 7 bases, with 19 bases between them. The germline V gene has CDR1 SQVTM and CDR2 ANQGSEA. CDR3 size: 13 residues. This CDR3 is CSAARMDGIEAFF. The CDR3 DNA is TGCAGCGCTGCTAGAATGGATGGCATTGAAGCTTTCTTT.

Notes on this clonotype: The conserved final phenylalanine or tryptophan is absent from the CDR3, which likely points to a read error. The gene calls are TRBV5-4 and TRBJ2-5, with 7 positions matching TRBD1. This CDR3 is built from 14 residues. J gave up 2 bases and V 0 bases, and 1 base lay outside the gene matches. Germline CDR1 reads SGHNT; CDR2 reads YYREEE (reference sequence). Written as DNA, the CDR3 is TGTGCCAGCAGCTTGGCGGGACAGCAAGAGACCCAGTACTTA. Translating it yields CASSLAGQQETQYL.

This clonotype came up once. This may come from a read error, since a much larger clone is one base off. The chain uses TRBV14 and TRBJ2-2; TRBD2 might be the D (5 bases). This CDR3 region has 11 residues. Per the germline V gene, CDR1 is SGHDN and CDR2 is FVKESK. CDR3 region: CASRGFGELLF. The CDR3 coding sequence is TGTGCCAGCAGAGGATTCGGGGAGCTGCTTTTT.

The chain carries TRBV6-2 or TRBV6-3 and TRBJ1-5; 9 nucleotides line up with TRBD1. The trim removed 8 bases at V and 5 bases at J, leaving 13 bases unmatched. The germline V gene has CDR1 MNHEY and CDR2 SVGEGT. The length of the CDR3 is 16 residues. The CDR3 region has the DNA TGTGCCAGCGGCCAAGGACAGGGGAGGATCTATCAGCCCCAGCATTTT. Protein sequence: CASGQGQGRIYQPQHF.

Comment on this clonotype: Germline is not matched at one junction end, which may reflect a read error. The chain has TRBV11-3 and TRBJ1-1; 7 bases agree with TRBD1. This CDR3 is 13 amino acids long. Germline V gene sequence: CDR1 SGHNT, CDR2 YENEEA. DNA for the CDR3: TGTGCCAGCAACTTCTCGACAGGGACTGAAGCTTACTTT. Translating gives CASNFSTGTEAYF.

V is TRBV2 and J is TRBJ1-5; 8 nucleotides agree with TRBD1. The CDR3 is 15 residues long. The V gene end was trimmed by 6 bases and the J gene end by 0 bases; junction bases not matched to a gene: 4. Germline V lookup: CDR1 SNHLY, CDR2 FYNNEI. The CDR3 region has the DNA TGTGCCAGCAGGACAGGGGCGAATAGCAATCAGCCCCAGCATTTT. Amino acid sequence: CASRTGANSNQPQHF.

This clonotype was seen ten or more times. CDR3 nucleotides: TGTGCCAGCAGTAGCCCTTGGGGCGGTGGTAAGCAGTTCTTC. This translates into CASSSPWGGGKQFF. The chain couples TRBV6-2 or TRBV6-3 to TRBJ2-1, with D perhaps TRBD1 (5 bases). Germline V gene lookup returns CDR1 MNHEY and CDR2 SVGEGT. The length of the CDR3 is 14 residues. Trimming removed 5 bases from V and 11 bases from J, with 19 bases in between.

This clonotype was counted at least ten times. The rearrangement links TRBV4-3 to TRBJ1-6; the match to TRBD1 covers 8 bases. V lost 4 bases, J lost 9 bases, and 5 bases stayed unmatched. Germline V CDR1 and CDR2: LGHNA, YSLEER. The CDR3 has 14 amino acids. CDR3 protein: CASSLDRGGSPLHF. CDR3 DNA sequence: TGCGCCAGCAGCCTCGACAGGGGTGGTTCACCCCTCCACTTT.

As concerns this clonotype: A read error is possible here, since a much larger clone lies one base away. The chain employs TRBV12-3 or TRBV12-4 and TRBJ2-7; D gene unclear. This CDR3 region has 12 residues. The germline V and J ends were trimmed by 6 bases and 7 bases, with 13 bases remaining between them. CDR3 protein: CASRVHGFEQYF. CDR3 DNA: TGTGCCAGCAGAGTCCACGGTTTTGAGCAGTACTTC.

This clonotype was seen a single time. The junction shows a germline mismatch at one end, possibly a read error. The V gene is TRBV4-2, the J gene TRBJ2-7, with D unresolved. Germline V gene sequence: CDR1 LGHNA, CDR2 YNFKEQ. CDR3 length: 13 amino acids. The CDR3 protein is CASSQDGDREPYF. The CDR3 DNA is TGTGCAAGCAGCCAAGATGGGGATAGAGAGCCGTACTTC.

J is TRBJ1-5 and V is TRBV20-1, with 7 nucleotides matching TRBD1. There are 15 residues in the CDR3. The V segment lost 6 bases and the J segment 1 base; nucleotides outside the gene matches: 9. Germline CDR1 and CDR2: DFQATT and SNEGSKA (reference sequence). Here the CDR3 reads CSAHRYRGSNQPQHF. The DNA for the CDR3 is TGCAGTGCCCACCGCTACAGGGGCAGCAATCAGCCCCAGCATTTT.

This clonotype was seen repeatedly, ten times or more. This chain uses TRBV10-3 with TRBJ2-2, with D unresolved. V was trimmed by 11 bases and J by 4 bases, leaving 17 bases between them. Germline CDR1 ENHRY, CDR2 SYGVKD. The CDR3 has 14 amino acids. The DNA of the CDR3 is TGTGCCGCTCGGACGGATGCGATCACCGGGGAGCTGTTTTTT. Its protein is CAARTDAITGELFF.